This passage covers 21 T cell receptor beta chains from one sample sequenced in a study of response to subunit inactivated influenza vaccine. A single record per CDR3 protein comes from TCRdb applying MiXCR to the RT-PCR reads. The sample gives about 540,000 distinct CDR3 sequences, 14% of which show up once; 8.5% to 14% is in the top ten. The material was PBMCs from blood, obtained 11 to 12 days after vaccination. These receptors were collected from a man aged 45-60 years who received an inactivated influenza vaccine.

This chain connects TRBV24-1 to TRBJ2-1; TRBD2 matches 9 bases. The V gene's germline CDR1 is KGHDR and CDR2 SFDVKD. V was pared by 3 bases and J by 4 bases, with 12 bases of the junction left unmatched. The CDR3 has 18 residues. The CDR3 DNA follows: TGTGCCACCAGTGATGCCGAGGGAAGGACTAGCGAGTACAATGAGCAGTTCTTC. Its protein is CATSDAEGRTSEYNEQFF.

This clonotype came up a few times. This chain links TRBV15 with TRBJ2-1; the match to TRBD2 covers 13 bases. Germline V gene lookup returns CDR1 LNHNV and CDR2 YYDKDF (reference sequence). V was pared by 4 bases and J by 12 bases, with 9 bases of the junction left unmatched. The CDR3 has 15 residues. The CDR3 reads CATSTTTSGGAGQFF. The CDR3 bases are TGTGCCACCAGCACCACCACTAGCGGGGGGGCCGGGCAGTTCTTC.

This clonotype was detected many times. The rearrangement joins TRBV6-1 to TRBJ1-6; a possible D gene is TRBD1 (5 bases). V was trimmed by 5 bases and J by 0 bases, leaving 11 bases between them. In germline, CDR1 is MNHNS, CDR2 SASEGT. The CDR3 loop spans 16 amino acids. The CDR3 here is CASSLDMSSYNSPLHF. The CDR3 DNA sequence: TGTGCCAGCAGTCTGGACATGAGCTCCTATAATTCACCCCTCCACTTT.

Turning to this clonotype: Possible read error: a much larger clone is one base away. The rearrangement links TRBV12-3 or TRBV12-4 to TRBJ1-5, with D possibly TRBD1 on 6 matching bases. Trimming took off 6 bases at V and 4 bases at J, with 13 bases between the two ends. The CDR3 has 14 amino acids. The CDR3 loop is CASSIGQFNQPQHF. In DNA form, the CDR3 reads TGTGCCAGCAGCATAGGACAGTTTAATCAGCCCCAGCATTTT.

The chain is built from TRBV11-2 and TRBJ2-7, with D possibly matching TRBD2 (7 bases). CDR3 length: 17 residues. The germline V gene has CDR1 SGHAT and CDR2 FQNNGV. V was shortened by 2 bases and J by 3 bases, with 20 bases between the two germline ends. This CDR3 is CASSLLVTVGGLYEQYF. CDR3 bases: TGTGCCAGCAGCTTATTAGTAACAGTCGGGGGGCTCTACGAGCAGTACTTC.

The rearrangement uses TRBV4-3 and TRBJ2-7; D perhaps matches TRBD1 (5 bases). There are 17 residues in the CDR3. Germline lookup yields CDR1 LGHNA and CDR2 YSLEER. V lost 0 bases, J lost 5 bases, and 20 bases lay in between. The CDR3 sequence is CASSQEGVGRLGNEQYF. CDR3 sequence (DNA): TGCGCCAGCAGCCAAGAAGGAGTGGGGCGACTCGGCAACGAGCAGTACTTC.

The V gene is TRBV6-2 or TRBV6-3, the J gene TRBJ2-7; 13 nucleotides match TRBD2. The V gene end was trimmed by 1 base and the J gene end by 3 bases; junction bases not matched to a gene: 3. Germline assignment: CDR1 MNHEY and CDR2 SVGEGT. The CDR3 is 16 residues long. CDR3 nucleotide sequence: TGTGCCAGCAGTTACTGGGGACTAGCGGGGATCTACGAGCAGTACTTC. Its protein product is CASSYWGLAGIYEQYF.

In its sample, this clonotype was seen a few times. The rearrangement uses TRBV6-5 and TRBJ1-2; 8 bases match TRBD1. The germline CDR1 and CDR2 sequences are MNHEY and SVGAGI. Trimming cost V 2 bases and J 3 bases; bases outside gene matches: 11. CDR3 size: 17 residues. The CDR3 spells CASSYDWDRSNHYGYTF. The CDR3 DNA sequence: TGTGCCAGCAGTTACGATTGGGACAGGTCCAATCACTATGGCTACACCTTC.

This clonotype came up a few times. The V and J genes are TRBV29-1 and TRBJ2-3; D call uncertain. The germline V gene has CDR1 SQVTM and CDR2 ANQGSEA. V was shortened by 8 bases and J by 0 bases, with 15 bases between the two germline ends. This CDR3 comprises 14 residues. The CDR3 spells CSSNRAGSTDTQYF. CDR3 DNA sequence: TGCAGCTCGAACCGGGCAGGTAGCACAGATACGCAGTATTTT.

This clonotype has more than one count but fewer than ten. This CDR3 reads CSVETSGRGEQYF. The CDR3 nucleotides are TGCAGCGTTGAAACTAGCGGGAGAGGGGAGCAGTACTTC. V is TRBV29-1 and J is TRBJ2-7; 11 positions match TRBD2. From germline, CDR1 is SQVTM and CDR2 ANQGSEA. This CDR3 is built from 13 residues. The V and J ends lost 2 bases and 7 bases, in that order; junction bases with no gene match: 4.

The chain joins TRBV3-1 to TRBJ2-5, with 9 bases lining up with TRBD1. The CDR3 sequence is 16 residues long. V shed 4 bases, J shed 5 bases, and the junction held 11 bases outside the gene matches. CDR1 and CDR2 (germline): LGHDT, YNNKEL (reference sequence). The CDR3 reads CASSPLIGQGRETQYF. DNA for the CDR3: TGTGCCAGCAGCCCCTTAATCGGACAGGGGAGGGAGACCCAGTACTTC.

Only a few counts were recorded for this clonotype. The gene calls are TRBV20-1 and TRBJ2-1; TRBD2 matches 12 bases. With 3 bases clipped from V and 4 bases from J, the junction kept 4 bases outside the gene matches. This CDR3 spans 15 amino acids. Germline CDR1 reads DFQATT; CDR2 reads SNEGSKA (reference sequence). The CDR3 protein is CSARRLAGGYNEQFF. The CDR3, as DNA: TGCAGTGCTAGGCGGCTAGCGGGAGGGTACAATGAGCAGTTCTTC.

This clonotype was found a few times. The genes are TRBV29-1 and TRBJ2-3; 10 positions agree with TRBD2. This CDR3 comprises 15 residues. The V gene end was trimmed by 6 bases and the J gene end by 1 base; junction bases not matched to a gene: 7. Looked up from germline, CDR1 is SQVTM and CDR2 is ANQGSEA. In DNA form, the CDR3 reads TGCAGCGTGATGGATGGACTAGCGGGCACAGATACGCAGTATTTT. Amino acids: CSVMDGLAGTDTQYF.

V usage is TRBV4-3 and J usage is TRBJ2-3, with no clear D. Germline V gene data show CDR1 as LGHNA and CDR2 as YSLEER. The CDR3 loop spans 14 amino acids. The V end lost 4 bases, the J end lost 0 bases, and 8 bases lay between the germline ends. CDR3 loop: CASSPSLSTDTQYF. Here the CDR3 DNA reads TGCGCCAGCAGCCCCAGTTTAAGCACAGATACGCAGTATTTT.

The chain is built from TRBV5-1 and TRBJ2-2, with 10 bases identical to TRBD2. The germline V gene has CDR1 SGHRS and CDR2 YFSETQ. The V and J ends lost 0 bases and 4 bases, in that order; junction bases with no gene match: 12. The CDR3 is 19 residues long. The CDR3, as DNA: TGCGCCAGCAGCTTGGCCCAAGCTCTAGCGGGAGAGAGCACCGGGGAGCTGTTTTTT. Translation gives CASSLAQALAGESTGELFF.

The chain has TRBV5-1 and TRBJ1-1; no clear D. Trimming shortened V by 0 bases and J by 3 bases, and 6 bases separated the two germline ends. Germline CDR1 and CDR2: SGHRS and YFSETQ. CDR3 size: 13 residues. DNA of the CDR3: TGCGCCAGCAGCTTGGGATGGGACACTGAAGCTTTCTTT. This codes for CASSLGWDTEAFF.

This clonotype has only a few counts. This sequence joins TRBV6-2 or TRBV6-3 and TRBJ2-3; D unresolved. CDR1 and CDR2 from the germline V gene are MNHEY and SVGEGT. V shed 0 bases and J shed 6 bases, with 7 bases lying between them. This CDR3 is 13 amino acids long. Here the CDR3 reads CASSYSFLDTQYF. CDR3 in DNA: TGTGCCAGCAGTTACTCGTTTCTGGATACGCAGTATTTT.

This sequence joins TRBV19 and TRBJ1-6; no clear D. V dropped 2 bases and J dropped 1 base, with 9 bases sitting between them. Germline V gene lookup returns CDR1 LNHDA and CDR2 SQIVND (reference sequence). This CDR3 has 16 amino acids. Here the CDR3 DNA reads TGTGCCAGTAGTATACGGGCAGGATCCTATAATTCACCCCTCCACTTT. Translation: CASSIRAGSYNSPLHF.

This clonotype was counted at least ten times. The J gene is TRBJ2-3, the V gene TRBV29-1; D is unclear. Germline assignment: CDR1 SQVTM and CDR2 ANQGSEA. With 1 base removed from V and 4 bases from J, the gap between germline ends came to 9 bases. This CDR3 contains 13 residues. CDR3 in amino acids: CSVEVRVADTQYF. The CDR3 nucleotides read TGCAGCGTTGAAGTAAGGGTGGCAGATACGCAGTATTTT.

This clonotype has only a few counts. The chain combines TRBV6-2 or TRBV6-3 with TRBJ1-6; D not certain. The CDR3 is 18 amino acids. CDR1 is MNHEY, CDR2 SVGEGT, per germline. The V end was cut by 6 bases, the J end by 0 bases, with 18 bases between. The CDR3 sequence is CASSFRRTGFSYNSPLHF. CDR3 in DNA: TGTGCCAGCAGCTTCCGACGGACGGGGTTCTCCTATAATTCACCCCTCCACTTT.

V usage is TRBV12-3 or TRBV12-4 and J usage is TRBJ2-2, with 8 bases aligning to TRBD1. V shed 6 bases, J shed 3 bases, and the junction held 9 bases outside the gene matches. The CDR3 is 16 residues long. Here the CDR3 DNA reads TGTGCCAGCAGATCATCCGGACAGGGAGACACCGGGGAGCTGTTTTTT. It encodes CASRSSGQGDTGELFF.